Sequencing of this T cell receptor (beta chain) was carried out in a study of T cell repertoires in ileal Crohn's disease. The time point was: inflamed ileum from the surgical specimen. Data came from immunoSEQ multiplex PCR; TCRdb stores just in-frame clones and leaves some out. The table includes about 5,400 clones, 82% detected once. The CDR3 is made up of 13 amino acids. In germline, CDR1 is MRHNA, CDR2 SNTAGT. Trimming removed 0 bases from V and 2 bases from J, with 3 bases in between. This TCR was recovered from an adult with Crohn's disease. Sequenced input: ileal tissue. The gene calls are TRBV6-4 and TRBJ2-3; D unclear. CDR3 sequence reads: CASSDSDTDTQYF. CDR3 nucleotide sequence: TGTGCCAGCAGTGACTCGGACACAGATACGCAGTATTTT.